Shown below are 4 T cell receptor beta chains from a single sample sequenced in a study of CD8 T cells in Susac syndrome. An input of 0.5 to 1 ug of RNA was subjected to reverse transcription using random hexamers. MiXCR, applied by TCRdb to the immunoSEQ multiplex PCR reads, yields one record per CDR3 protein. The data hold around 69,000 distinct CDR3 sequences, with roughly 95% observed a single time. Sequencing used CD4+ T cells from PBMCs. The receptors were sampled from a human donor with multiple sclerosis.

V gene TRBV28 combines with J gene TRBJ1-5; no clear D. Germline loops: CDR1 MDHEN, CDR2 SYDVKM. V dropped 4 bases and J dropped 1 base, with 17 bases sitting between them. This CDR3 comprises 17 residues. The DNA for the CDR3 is TGTGCCAGCAGTTCCCCCCCACGAATCCGGAGCAATCAGCCCCAGCATTTT. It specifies CASSSPPRIRSNQPQHF. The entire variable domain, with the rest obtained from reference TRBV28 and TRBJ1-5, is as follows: DVKVTQSSRYLVKRTGEKVFLECVQDMDHENMFWYRQDPGLGLRLIYFSYDVKMKEKGDIPEGYSVSREKKERFSLILESASTNQTSMYLCASSSPPRIRSNQPQHFGDGTRLSIL.

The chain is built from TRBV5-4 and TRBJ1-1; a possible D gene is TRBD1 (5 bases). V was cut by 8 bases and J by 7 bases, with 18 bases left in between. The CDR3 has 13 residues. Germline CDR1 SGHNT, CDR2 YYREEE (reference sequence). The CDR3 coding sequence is TGTGCCAGTAGTACTATGGGGGGGAGTGAAGCTTTCTTT. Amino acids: CASSTMGGSEAFF.

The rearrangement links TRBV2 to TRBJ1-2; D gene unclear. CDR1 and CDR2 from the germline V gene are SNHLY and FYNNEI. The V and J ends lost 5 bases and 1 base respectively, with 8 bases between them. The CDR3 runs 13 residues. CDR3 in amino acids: CASSTDGNYGYTF. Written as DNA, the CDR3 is TGTGCCAGCAGTACGGACGGTAACTATGGCTACACCTTC.

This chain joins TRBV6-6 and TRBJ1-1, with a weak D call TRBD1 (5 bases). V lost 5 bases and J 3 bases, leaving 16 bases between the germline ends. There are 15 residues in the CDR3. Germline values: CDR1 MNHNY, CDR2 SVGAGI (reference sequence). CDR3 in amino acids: CASSQRATGDTEAFF. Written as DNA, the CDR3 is TGTGCCAGCAGTCAGAGGGCCACGGGGGACACTGAAGCTTTCTTT.